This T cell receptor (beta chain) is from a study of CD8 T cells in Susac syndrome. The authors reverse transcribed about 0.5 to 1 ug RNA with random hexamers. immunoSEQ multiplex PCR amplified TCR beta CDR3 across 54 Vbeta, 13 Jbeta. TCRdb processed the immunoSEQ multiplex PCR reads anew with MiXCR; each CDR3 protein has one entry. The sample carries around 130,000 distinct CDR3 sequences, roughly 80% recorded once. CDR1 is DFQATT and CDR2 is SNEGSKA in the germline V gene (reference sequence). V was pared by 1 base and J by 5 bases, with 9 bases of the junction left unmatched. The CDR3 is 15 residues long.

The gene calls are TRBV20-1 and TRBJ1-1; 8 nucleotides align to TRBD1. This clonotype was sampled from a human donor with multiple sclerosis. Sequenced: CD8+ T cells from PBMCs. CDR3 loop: CSARVNRGTGTEAFF. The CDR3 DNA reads TGCAGTGCTAGAGTCAACAGGGGGACGGGTACTGAAGCTTTCTTT.